A selection of T cell receptor beta chains follows, all from one sample in a study of blood T cells in healthy people across ages. MiXCR was run by TCRdb on the 5' RACE reads, yielding one entry per CDR3 protein. The table lists over 1,300,000 distinct CDR3 sequences, almost 60% of them singletons, with 5.5% to 8% in the top ten. Sequencing input: blood. The receptor source for this set is a young man in good health. CDR3s include the opening cysteine and the closing phenylalanine or tryptophan. D genes are given only for firm matches. Part of the rows lack a size; the others show once, few, many or a class for expanded clones.

J gene: TRBJ2-7
clone size: NA
V gene: TRBV27
D gene: TRBD1
CDR3 DNA: TGTGCCACCCGTGGGACAGGGGACTACGAGCAGTACTTC
CDR3 protein: CATRGTGDYEQYF

J gene: TRBJ2-3
clone size: NA
V gene: TRBV4-1
D gene: TRBD2
CDR3 DNA: TGCGCCAGCAGCCAAGGGGGACTAGCGGGAGTCGGAGATACGCAGTATTTT
CDR3 protein: CASSQGGLAGVGDTQYF

J gene: TRBJ1-4
clone size: few
V gene: TRBV20-1
D gene: NA
CDR3 DNA: TGCAGTGCTAGGTCGACCGCAACTAATGAAAAACTGTTTTTT
CDR3 protein: CSARSTATNEKLFF

J gene: TRBJ1-1
clone size: NA
V gene: TRBV7-8
D gene: NA
CDR3 DNA: TGTGCCAGCACCCTAGGGGCAGGGAACACTGAAGCTTTCTTT
CDR3 protein: CASTLGAGNTEAFF

J gene: TRBJ2-2
clone size: NA
V gene: TRBV29-1
D gene: NA
CDR3 DNA: TGCAGCGTTGAACGGCCCGGCGGGGGGGAGCTGTTTTTT
CDR3 protein: CSVERPGGGELFF

J gene: TRBJ2-3
clone size: NA
V gene: TRBV7-2
D gene: NA
CDR3 DNA: TGTGCCAGCAGCTTACAATCGGGACAACCTACAGATACGCAGTATTTT
CDR3 protein: CASSLQSGQPTDTQYF

J gene: TRBJ2-7
clone size: NA
V gene: TRBV7-6
D gene: NA
CDR3 DNA: TGTGCCAGCAGCTTAGGGATGGGCACTTCCTACGAGCAGTACTTC
CDR3 protein: CASSLGMGTSYEQYF

J gene: TRBJ1-2
clone size: NA
V gene: TRBV12-3/TRBV12-4
D gene: NA
CDR3 DNA: TGTGCCAGCAGTTCCGGGAACTTGCGTGGCTACACCTTC
CDR3 protein: CASSSGNLRGYTF

J gene: TRBJ1-1
clone size: NA
V gene: TRBV29-1
D gene: NA
CDR3 DNA: TGCAGCGTTGCCCCAGGGTACGGGACGGCTGAAGCTTTCTTT
CDR3 protein: CSVAPGYGTAEAFF

J gene: TRBJ2-1
clone size: NA
V gene: TRBV4-2
D gene: NA
CDR3 DNA: TGTGCCAGCAGCCAAGGTGGGGCTCAGTTCTTC
CDR3 protein: CASSQGGAQFF